This entry is about one T cell receptor beta chain. Its specificity is unknown. The data derive from a study of T cells expressing NK-cell markers. The overall study: Each TCR beta repertoire originated in sorted T cells that were CD3+CD56+NKG2C+, CD3+CD56+NKG2C- or CD3+CD56-NKG2C+. General study points: Leadership of the CD3+CD56-NKG2C+ fraction also belonged to these clonotypes in several donors.

TCRdb reprocessed the 5' RACE reads and stores each CDR3 protein as one record, lacking DNA. The clone table shows hundreds of thousands of distinct CDR3 sequences, with the ten largest holding around 5.3%. The material sequenced was blood T cells: a sorted CD56 or NKG2C T cell subset, CD4+ or CD8+ T cells, or bulk PBMC T cells (not recorded which). The sequence was obtained from a man aged 18-70 years in good health.

CDR3 amino acids: CASHSFSAPADTQYF. The chain has TRBV6-1 and TRBJ2-3; the TCRdb D gene call, TRBD1, has no DNA to confirm it. Germline V CDR1 and CDR2: MNHNS, SASEGT. The CDR3 spans 15 residues.